Shown below are 10 T cell receptor beta chains from a single sample sequenced in a study of OX40 agonist ivuxolimab in advanced cancers. Clones were read by immunoSEQ multiplex PCR, and TCRdb kept only the in-frame ones, dropping some. The sample holds about 73,000 clones, 90% seen once. The source material was CD4+ or CD8+ T cells sorted from blood, sampled in a trial of the OX40 agonist ivuxolimab. The receptors come from an adult with an advanced solid tumor such as melanoma, head and neck, liver or kidney cancer.

V usage is TRBV2 and J usage is TRBJ2-7; 9 bases match TRBD2. Germline V gene lookup returns CDR1 SNHLY and CDR2 FYNNEI. J lost 3 bases, V lost 4 bases, and 4 bases had no gene match. This CDR3 has 14 amino acids. The CDR3 protein is CASSVLAGFYEQYF. CDR3 coding DNA: TGTGCCAGCAGTGTCCTAGCGGGGTTCTACGAGCAGTACTTC. Full variable domain (outside the CDR3, taken from reference TRBV2 and TRBJ2-7): EPEVTQTPSHQVTQMGQEVILRCVPISNHLYFYWYRQILGQKVEFLVSFYNNEISEKSEIFDDQFSVERPDGSNFTLKIRSTKLEDSAMYFCASSVLAGFYEQYFGPGTRLTVT.

The chain recombines TRBV7-3 with TRBJ2-3, with D hard to call. V dropped 1 base and J dropped 0 bases, with 17 bases sitting between them. The CDR3 has 18 amino acids. Germline values: CDR1 SGHTA, CDR2 FQGTGA. The CDR3 here is CASSLSPAGSASTDTQYF. The CDR3 DNA sequence: TGTGCCAGCAGCTTAAGCCCCGCCGGGTCCGCTAGCACAGATACGCAGTATTTT.

The CDR3 loop is CASSLDSSGRPYEQYF. The CDR3, as DNA: TGTGCCAGCAGCTTAGATAGTAGCGGGAGGCCATACGAGCAGTACTTC. J is TRBJ2-5 and V is TRBV7-2; 10 nucleotides line up with TRBD2. The DNA end is a closer match to TRBJ2-7, so the J assignment may be wrong. CDR3 length: 16 residues. Germline-derived CDR1 and CDR2 are SGHTA and FQGNSA.

The chain carries TRBV7-8 and TRBJ1-2, with D possibly being TRBD1 (5 bases). Germline CDR1 is SGHVS and CDR2 is FQNEAQ. This CDR3 contains 15 residues. With 4 bases removed from V and 8 bases from J, the gap between germline ends came to 20 bases. The CDR3 loop is CASSSNPDSSAGYTF. In DNA form, the CDR3 reads TGTGCCAGCAGCTCGAACCCAGACAGTTCGGCCGGCTACACCTTC. Full variable domain (rest looked up from reference TRBV7-8 and TRBJ1-2): GAGVSQSPRYKVAKRGQDVALRCDPISGHVSLFWYQQALGQGPEFLTYFQNEAQLDKSGLPSDRFFAERPEGSVSTLKIQRTQQEDSAVYLCASSSNPDSSAGYTFGSGTRLTVV.

On this clone: At one end, the junction sequence differs from germline, possibly due to a read error. The chain links TRBV6-5 to TRBJ1-1; D remains ambiguous. Germline V lookup: CDR1 MNHEY, CDR2 SVGAGI. This CDR3 has 13 amino acids. CDR3 sequence: CASTRLENTVAFF. Here the CDR3 DNA reads TGTGCCAGCACGAGGCTAGAGAACACTGTAGCTTTCTTT.

This chain's CDR3 is CASSLPHLIEAFF. As DNA, the CDR3 is TGTGCCAGCAGTTTACCCCACCTCATCGAGGCTTTCTTT. The rearrangement uses TRBV28 and TRBJ1-1; D uncertain. The germline V gene has CDR1 MDHEN and CDR2 SYDVKM. Trimming took off 2 bases at V and 11 bases at J, with 15 bases between the two ends. This CDR3 region has 13 residues. Full variable domain (outside the CDR3, taken from reference TRBV28 and TRBJ1-1): DVKVTQSSRYLVKRTGEKVFLECVQDMDHENMFWYRQDPGLGLRLIYFSYDVKMKEKGDIPEGYSVSREKKERFSLILESASTNQTSMYLCASSLPHLIEAFFGQGTRLTVV.

V and J are TRBV6-5 and TRBJ2-5; D call uncertain. CDR1 and CDR2 (germline): MNHEY, SVGAGI. The CDR3 contains 13 residues. V was trimmed by 3 bases and J by 10 bases, leaving 15 bases between them. Written as DNA, the CDR3 is TGTGCCAGCAGTTATCCTGGGCTGCTCGTCCAGTACTTC. Translated: CASSYPGLLVQYF.

The V and J genes are TRBV28 and TRBJ2-7; D may be TRBD1 or TRBD2 (5 bases each). The CDR3 spans 15 residues. The germline V gene has CDR1 MDHEN and CDR2 SYDVKM. The V end lost 5 bases, the J end lost 2 bases, and 16 bases lay between the germline ends. The CDR3 sequence is CASSLYLGTAYEQYF. For the CDR3, the DNA is TGTGCCAGCAGTCTATATCTCGGGACGGCCTACGAGCAGTACTTC. Using reference TRBV28 and TRBJ2-7 for the parts outside the CDR3, the full variable domain is DVKVTQSSRYLVKRTGEKVFLECVQDMDHENMFWYRQDPGLGLRLIYFSYDVKMKEKGDIPEGYSVSREKKERFSLILESASTNQTSMYLCASSLYLGTAYEQYFGPGTRLTVT.

This chain uses TRBV4-3 with TRBJ2-5; the match to TRBD1 covers 10 bases. Per the germline V gene, CDR1 is LGHNA and CDR2 is YSLEER. This CDR3 region has 16 residues. With V trimmed by 3 bases and J by 4 bases, 8 bases remained unmatched. CDR3 DNA sequence: TGCGCCAGCAGCCAGCCTACTGGACAGGGGGGAGAGACCCAGTACTTC. This encodes CASSQPTGQGGETQYF.

This chain uses TRBV28 with TRBJ1-4, with D hard to call. Trimming cost V 3 bases and J 1 base, with 6 bases left between them. Germline V gene data show CDR1 as MDHEN and CDR2 as SYDVKM. The CDR3 loop spans 14 amino acids. CDR3 sequence: CASSFGVTNEKLFF. As DNA, the CDR3 is TGTGCCAGCAGTTTCGGGGTAACTAATGAAAAACTGTTTTTT.